This entry lists 6 T cell receptor beta chains sequenced from one sample in a study of shared clonotypes between healthy human individuals. Clones were sequenced by immunoSEQ multiplex PCR, and TCRdb holds only the in-frame ones, with some missing. The data contain more than 2 million clones, more than 90% of them singletons. Source material: naive CD4+ T cells sorted from blood. Documented subset: CD45RA+ positively selected. The receptors here all came from a man between 18 and 29 years old in good health.

The chain is built from TRBV9 and TRBJ1-6; TRBD1 might be the D (5 bases). V was pared by 0 bases and J by 7 bases, with 14 bases between. This CDR3 is built from 16 residues. Germline V gives CDR1 SGDLS, CDR2 YYNGEE. CDR3 sequence: CASSVDGVDINSPLHF. The CDR3 DNA reads as TGTGCCAGCAGCGTAGACGGGGTGGACATAAATTCACCCCTCCACTTT.

J is TRBJ1-1 and V is TRBV5-1; a possible D gene is TRBD1 (5 bases). This CDR3 region has 14 residues. Germline V CDR1 and CDR2: SGHRS, YFSETQ. Trimming shortened V by 0 bases and J by 5 bases, and 11 bases separated the two germline ends. The CDR3 sequence is CASSLVGARTEAFF. The CDR3 nucleotides read TGCGCCAGCAGCTTGGTCGGGGCACGGACTGAAGCTTTCTTT.

Notes on this clone: This CDR3 is also generated by other DNA sequences in the sample. V and J are TRBV6-5 and TRBJ1-1; D ambiguous. Trimming removed 5 bases from V and 0 bases from J, with 10 bases in between. The germline gives CDR1 MNHEY, CDR2 SVGAGI. CDR3 length equals 14 residues. CDR3 bases: TGTGCCAGCAGTCGTGGACGGTTGAACACTGAAGCTTTCTTT. This translates into CASSRGRLNTEAFF.

The rearrangement joins TRBV5-1 to TRBJ2-6, with a weak D call TRBD1 (6 bases). V gave up 3 bases and J gave up 0 bases, with 10 bases separating them. This CDR3 is 16 amino acids long. Germline assignment: CDR1 SGHRS and CDR2 YFSETQ. The DNA of the CDR3 is TGCGCCAGCAGCTGGGACACCCTCTCTGGGGCCAACGTCCTGACTTTC. Its protein is CASSWDTLSGANVLTF.

The chain joins TRBV27 to TRBJ2-7, with a possible D match to TRBD1 (6 bases). Trimming removed 4 bases at V and 2 bases at J, with 24 bases between. The CDR3 sequence is 18 residues long. Germline V gene sequence: CDR1 MNHEY, CDR2 SMNVEV (reference sequence). The CDR3 region is CASSSSPPKTGGAYEQYF. The CDR3 coding sequence is TGTGCCAGCAGTTCTAGCCCCCCGAAGACAGGTGGGGCCTACGAGCAGTACTTC.

The chain joins TRBV9 to TRBJ1-2; D gene uncertain. Germline lookup yields CDR1 SGDLS and CDR2 YYNGEE. The CDR3 covers 15 residues. Trimming took 4 bases from V and 1 from J, leaving 14 bases between them. CDR3 nucleotide sequence: TGTGCCAGCAGCCCTAAGACGGGTGTTAACTATGGCTACACCTTC. Protein product: CASSPKTGVNYGYTF.